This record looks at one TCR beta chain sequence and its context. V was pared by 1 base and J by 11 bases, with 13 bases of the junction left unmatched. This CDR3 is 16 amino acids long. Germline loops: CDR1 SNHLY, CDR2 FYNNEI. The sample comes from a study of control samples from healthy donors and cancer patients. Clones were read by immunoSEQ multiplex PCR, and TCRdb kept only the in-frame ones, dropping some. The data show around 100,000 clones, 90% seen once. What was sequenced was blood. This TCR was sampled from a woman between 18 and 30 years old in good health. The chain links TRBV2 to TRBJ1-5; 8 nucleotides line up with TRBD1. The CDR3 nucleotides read TGTGCCAGCAGTGAAGAGCACGACAGGGGTCCTTTATCCCAGCATTTT. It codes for CASSEEHDRGPLSQHF.